One and the same sample provided the 14 T cell receptor beta chains below, sequenced in a study of cytomegalovirus exposure and HLA in healthy donors. PCR amplification relied on 60 Vbeta primers (plus 13 Jbeta primers). Produced via immunoSEQ multiplex PCR; TCRdb's table is partial and in-frame only. The table includes 100,000 to 150,000 clones, more than 60% detected once. The specimen sequenced was PBMCs. Receptors originate from a woman between 40 and 55 years old in good health and CMV-seropositive.

The chain has TRBV29-1 and TRBJ1-1; 11 bases are a match to TRBD1. The V gene end was trimmed by 3 bases and the J gene end by 3 bases; junction bases not matched to a gene: 9. The CDR3 sequence is 16 residues long. The germline CDR1 and CDR2 sequences are SQVTM and ANQGSEA. CDR3 DNA: TGCAGCGTTGACGGGACAGGGGGTTACGGGGACACTGAAGCTTTCTTT. It is translated as CSVDGTGGYGDTEAFF.

The CDR3 DNA reads TGTGCCAGCTCACAGGGGGCGCAAAAAGCTGAAGCTTTCTTT. Its protein is CASSQGAQKAEAFF. The chain carries TRBV18 and TRBJ1-1, with 7 positions matching TRBD1. This CDR3 region has 14 residues. In germline, CDR1 is KGHSH, CDR2 LQKENI. V dropped 4 bases and J dropped 6; count of bases not matched to a gene: 8.

This clone was found once. This chain uses TRBV10-3 with TRBJ2-1; a possible D gene is TRBD2 (5 bases). Trimming left V 3 bases short and J 0 bases short, with 9 bases between. Germline V lookup: CDR1 ENHRY, CDR2 SYGVKD. The CDR3 extends over 15 amino acids. CDR3 residues: CAISEGLLSYNEQFF. Here the CDR3 DNA reads TGTGCCATCAGTGAAGGACTCCTCTCCTACAATGAGCAGTTCTTC.

This clone was picked up one time. The chain carries TRBV2 and TRBJ2-1; 7 nucleotides match TRBD1. The junction had 6 bases not matched to a gene; V was cut back by 7 bases and J by 6 bases. The CDR3 is 13 residues long. The germline gives CDR1 SNHLY, CDR2 FYNNEI. DNA for the CDR3: TGTGCCAGCACCGGCCAGGGGGTCAATGAGCAGTTCTTC. This sequence encodes CASTGQGVNEQFF.

The chain combines TRBV30 with TRBJ2-3, with 13 positions matching TRBD2. The junction had 6 bases not matched to a gene; V was cut back by 3 bases and J by 3 bases. Germline V gives CDR1 GTSNPN, CDR2 SVGIG (reference sequence). This CDR3 is built from 16 residues. CDR3 coding DNA: TGTGCCTGGAGCTCCGGGACTAGCGGGACTACAGATACGCAGTATTTT. It translates to CAWSSGTSGTTDTQYF. Looking up the rest from reference TRBV30 and TRBJ2-3 gives the full variable domain: SQTIHQWPATLVQPVGSPLSLECTVEGTSNPNLYWYRQAAGRGLQLLFYSVGIGQISSEVPQNLSASRPQDRQFILSSKKLLLSDSGFYLCAWSSGTSGTTDTQYFGPGTRLTVL.

A few counts support this clone. This chain links TRBV18 with TRBJ2-6; D might be TRBD2 (5 bases). Germline CDR1 and CDR2: KGHSH and LQKENI. The V gene lost 6 bases and the J gene lost 0 bases, with 15 bases spanning the gap. The CDR3 covers 17 residues. The DNA of the CDR3 is TGTGCCAGCTCCCCTTTAATGGGGAGCTCTGGGGCCAACGTCCTGACTTTC. Amino acid sequence: CASSPLMGSSGANVLTF.

CDR3 bases: TGTGCCAGCAGCCCCTCCTCCGGCAGTCGGGTCTACGAGCAGTACTTC. It yields the protein CASSPSSGSRVYEQYF. The chain recombines TRBV11-1 with TRBJ2-7; unclear D gene. CDR3 length: 16 residues. CDR1 and CDR2 (germline): SGHAT, FQDESV (reference sequence). Trimming took 5 bases from V and 3 from J, leaving 20 bases between them.

This chain joins TRBV7-9 and TRBJ1-5; D call uncertain. V was pared by 4 bases and J by 3 bases, with 13 bases between. CDR1 is SEHNR, CDR2 FQNEAQ, per germline (reference sequence). The CDR3 is made up of 15 amino acids. The CDR3 bases are TGTGCCAGCAGCTCGTCGGGTCTACCCAATCAGCCCCAGCATTTT. Protein sequence: CASSSSGLPNQPQHF.

This clone was seen a handful of times. The chain couples TRBV27 to TRBJ2-1, with a weak D call TRBD2 (6 bases). CDR3 length equals 15 residues. Trimming shortened V by 3 bases and J by 0 bases, and 9 bases separated the two germline ends. Germline CDR1 is MNHEY and CDR2 is SMNVEV (reference sequence). Here the CDR3 reads CASSLRGLSYNEQFF. DNA for the CDR3: TGTGCCAGCAGTTTGCGGGGTCTCTCCTACAATGAGCAGTTCTTC.

There are a few counts of this clone. The V and J genes are TRBV19 and TRBJ2-2; D not resolved. The CDR3 spans 14 residues. The V end lost 3 bases, the J end lost 4 bases, and 9 bases lay between the germline ends. Germline V lookup: CDR1 LNHDA, CDR2 SQIVND (reference sequence). CDR3 loop: CASSIGVSTGELFF. As DNA, the CDR3 is TGTGCCAGTAGTATCGGAGTTTCCACCGGGGAGCTGTTTTTT.

The rearrangement uses TRBV28 and TRBJ2-1; 11 nucleotides line up with TRBD2. Germline assignment: CDR1 MDHEN and CDR2 SYDVKM. The CDR3 is made up of 16 amino acids. Trimming took 6 bases from V and 4 from J; bases not matched to a gene: 8. The CDR3 reads CASRGAGTSGYNEQFF. CDR3 sequence (DNA): TGTGCCAGCAGGGGGGCCGGGACTAGCGGATACAATGAGCAGTTCTTC.

V gene TRBV4-3 combines with J gene TRBJ1-1, with TRBD1 identical over 8 bases. The CDR3 contains 15 residues. Trimming cost V 4 bases and J 1 base; bases outside gene matches: 5. Germline lookup yields CDR1 LGHNA and CDR2 YSLEER. Here the CDR3 reads CASSLGQATNTEAFF. The CDR3 DNA sequence: TGCGCCAGCAGCCTGGGACAGGCAACGAACACTGAAGCTTTCTTT.

The V and J genes are TRBV9 and TRBJ2-1, with 8 positions matching TRBD2. This CDR3 has 16 residues. V lost 1 base, J lost 2 bases, and 5 bases stayed unmatched. The germline CDR1 and CDR2 sequences are SGDLS and YYNGEE. In DNA form, the CDR3 reads TGTGCCAGCAGCGTATCACTAGCGGCGGCCTACAATGAGCAGTTCTTC. Encoded protein: CASSVSLAAAYNEQFF.

This clone occurred a few times. The chain uses TRBV28 and TRBJ2-5; no reliable D call. Trimming took 3 bases from V and 5 from J, leaving 4 bases between them. The CDR3 is 11 residues long. CDR1 is MDHEN and CDR2 is SYDVKM in the germline V gene. As DNA, the CDR3 is TGTGCCAGCAGTTTCGGGGAGACCCAGTACTTC. Its translation: CASSFGETQYF.